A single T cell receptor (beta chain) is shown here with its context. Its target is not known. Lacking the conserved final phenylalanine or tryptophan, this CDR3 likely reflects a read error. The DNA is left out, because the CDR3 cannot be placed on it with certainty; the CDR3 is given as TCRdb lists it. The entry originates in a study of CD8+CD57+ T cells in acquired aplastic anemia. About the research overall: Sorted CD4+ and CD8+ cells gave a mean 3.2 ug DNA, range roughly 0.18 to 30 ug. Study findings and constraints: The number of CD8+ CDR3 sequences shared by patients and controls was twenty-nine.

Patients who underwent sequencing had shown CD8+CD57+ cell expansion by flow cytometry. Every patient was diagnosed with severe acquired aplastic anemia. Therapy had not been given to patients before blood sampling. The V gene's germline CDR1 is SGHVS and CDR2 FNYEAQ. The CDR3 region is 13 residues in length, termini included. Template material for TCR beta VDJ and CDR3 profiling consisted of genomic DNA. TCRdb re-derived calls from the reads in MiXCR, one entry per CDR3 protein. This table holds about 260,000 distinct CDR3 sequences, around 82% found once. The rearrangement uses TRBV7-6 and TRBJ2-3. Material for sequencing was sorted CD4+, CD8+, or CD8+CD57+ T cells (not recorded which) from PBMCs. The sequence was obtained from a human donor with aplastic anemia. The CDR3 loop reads CASSLEGIFDTQY.